This TCR beta chain derives from a study of T cells after yellow fever vaccination. Study information: Libraries from low-cell-number fractions were prepared with the SMART-Seq v4 Ultra Low Input RNA kit. Findings of the study overall: Clones from primary vaccination mostly reappeared after the booster (around 96% CD4, approximately 91% CD8). Relatively few clonotypes were ones that appeared in both CD4 and CD8 compartments.

This clonotype was counted a few times. Its antigen is still unknown. A 5'RACE template-switching step, the method used to make TCR cDNA, added a universal primer site and UMIs. TCRdb reanalysed the 5' RACE reads using MiXCR and keeps one entry per CDR3 protein. This table has over 250,000 distinct CDR3 sequences, about 5.2% appearing once. V was shortened by 1 base and J by 0 bases, with 9 bases between the two germline ends. CDR3 length equals 16 residues. Germline CDR1 is KGHDR and CDR2 is SFDVKD. V and J are TRBV24-1 and TRBJ2-1; D not certain. This TCR was sampled from a man younger than 35 who received the YFV17D yellow fever vaccine. The material sequenced was CD4+ T cells sorted from PBMCs, taken on the day of the yellow fever booster vaccination. The DNA of the CDR3 is TGTGCCACCAGTGATTTAACCTCGAGCTCCTACAATGAGCAGTTCTTC. Amino acid sequence: CATSDLTSSSYNEQFF.